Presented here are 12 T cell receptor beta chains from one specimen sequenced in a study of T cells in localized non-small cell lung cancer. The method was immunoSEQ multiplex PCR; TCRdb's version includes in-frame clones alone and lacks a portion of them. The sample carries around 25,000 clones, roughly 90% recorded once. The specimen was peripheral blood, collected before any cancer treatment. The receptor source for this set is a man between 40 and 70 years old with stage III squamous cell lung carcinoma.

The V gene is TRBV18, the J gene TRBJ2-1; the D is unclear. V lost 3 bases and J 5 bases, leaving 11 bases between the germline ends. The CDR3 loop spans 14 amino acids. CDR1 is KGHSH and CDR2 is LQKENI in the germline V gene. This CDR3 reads CASSPQRADNEQFF. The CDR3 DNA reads TGTGCCAGCTCACCTCAACGGGCCGACAATGAGCAGTTCTTC.

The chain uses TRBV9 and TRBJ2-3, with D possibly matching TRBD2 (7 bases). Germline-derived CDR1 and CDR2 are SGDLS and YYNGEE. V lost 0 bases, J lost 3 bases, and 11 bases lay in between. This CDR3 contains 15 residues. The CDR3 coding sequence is TGTGCCAGCAGCGTAGAGGGGGGGTCAACAGATACGCAGTATTTT. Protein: CASSVEGGSTDTQYF.

CDR3 sequence: CASSIGHLLAKNIQYF. Written as DNA, the CDR3 is TGTGCCAGTAGTATAGGACACCTCTTAGCCAAAAACATTCAGTACTTC. The chain joins TRBV19 to TRBJ2-4; no definite D call. The V gene lost 1 base and the J gene lost 0 bases, with 10 bases spanning the gap. The germline V gene encodes CDR1 LNHDA and CDR2 SQIVND (reference sequence). The CDR3 contains 16 residues.

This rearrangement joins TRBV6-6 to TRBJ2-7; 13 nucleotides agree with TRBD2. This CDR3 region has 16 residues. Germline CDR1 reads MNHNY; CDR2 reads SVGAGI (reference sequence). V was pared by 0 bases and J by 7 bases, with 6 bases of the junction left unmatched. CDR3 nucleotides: TGTGCCAGCAGTTACTCGACTAGCGGGAGGTTGATTGAGCAGTACTTC. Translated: CASSYSTSGRLIEQYF.

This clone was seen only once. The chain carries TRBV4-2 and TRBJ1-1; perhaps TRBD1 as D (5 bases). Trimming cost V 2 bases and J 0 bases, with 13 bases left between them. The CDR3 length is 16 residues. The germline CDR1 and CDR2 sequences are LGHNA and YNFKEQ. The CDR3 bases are TGTGCCAGCAGCCAACGGGACGGGACCTTGAACACTGAAGCTTTCTTT. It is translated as CASSQRDGTLNTEAFF.

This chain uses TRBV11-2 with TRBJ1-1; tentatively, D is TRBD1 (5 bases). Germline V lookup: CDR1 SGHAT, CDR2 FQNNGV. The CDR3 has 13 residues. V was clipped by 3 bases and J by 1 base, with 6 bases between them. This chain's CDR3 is CASSFQGNTEAFF. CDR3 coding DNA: TGTGCCAGCAGCTTCCAGGGGAACACTGAAGCTTTCTTT.

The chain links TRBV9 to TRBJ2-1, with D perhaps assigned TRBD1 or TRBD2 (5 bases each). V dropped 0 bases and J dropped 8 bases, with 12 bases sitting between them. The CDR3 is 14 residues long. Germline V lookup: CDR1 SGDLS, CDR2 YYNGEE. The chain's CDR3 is CASSVGTTRDEQFF. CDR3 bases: TGTGCCAGCAGCGTAGGGACAACGAGGGATGAGCAGTTCTTC.

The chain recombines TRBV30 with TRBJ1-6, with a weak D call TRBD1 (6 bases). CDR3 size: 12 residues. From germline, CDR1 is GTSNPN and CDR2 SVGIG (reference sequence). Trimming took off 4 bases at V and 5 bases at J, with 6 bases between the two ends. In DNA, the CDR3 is TGTGCCTGGAACAGGGATAATTCACCCCTCCACTTT. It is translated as CAWNRDNSPLHF. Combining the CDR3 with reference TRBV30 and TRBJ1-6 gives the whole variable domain SQTIHQWPATLVQPVGSPLSLECTVEGTSNPNLYWYRQAAGRGLQLLFYSVGIGQISSEVPQNLSASRPQDRQFILSSKKLLLSDSGFYLCAWNRDNSPLHFGNGTRLTVT.

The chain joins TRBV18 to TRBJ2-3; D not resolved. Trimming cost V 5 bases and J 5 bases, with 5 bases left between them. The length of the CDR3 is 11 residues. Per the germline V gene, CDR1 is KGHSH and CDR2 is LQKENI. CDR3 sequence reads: CASSIEDTQYF. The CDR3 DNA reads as TGTGCCAGCTCAATTGAAGATACGCAGTATTTT.

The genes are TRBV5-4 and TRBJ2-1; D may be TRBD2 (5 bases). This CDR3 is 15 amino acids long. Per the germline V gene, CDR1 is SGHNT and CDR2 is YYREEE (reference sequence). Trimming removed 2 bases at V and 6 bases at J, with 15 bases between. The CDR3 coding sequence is TGTGCCAGCAGCTTCCCCGGCCTAGCAGGCAATGAGCAGTTCTTC. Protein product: CASSFPGLAGNEQFF.

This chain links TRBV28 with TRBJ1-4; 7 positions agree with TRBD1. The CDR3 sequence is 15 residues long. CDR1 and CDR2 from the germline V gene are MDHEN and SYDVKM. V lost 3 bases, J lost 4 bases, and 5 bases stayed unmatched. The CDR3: CASSFGQAYNEKLFF. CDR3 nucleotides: TGTGCCAGCAGTTTTGGACAGGCCTATAATGAAAAACTGTTTTTT.

CDR3 coding DNA: TGTGCCAGTAGTTTACAGGGGGTCGGCGGCTACACCTTC. Translating it yields CASSLQGVGGYTF. The rearrangement links TRBV19 to TRBJ1-2; 8 bases match TRBD1. Germline CDR1 is LNHDA and CDR2 is SQIVND (reference sequence). This CDR3 has 13 residues. V was clipped by 5 bases and J by 8 bases; unmatched bases: 7.